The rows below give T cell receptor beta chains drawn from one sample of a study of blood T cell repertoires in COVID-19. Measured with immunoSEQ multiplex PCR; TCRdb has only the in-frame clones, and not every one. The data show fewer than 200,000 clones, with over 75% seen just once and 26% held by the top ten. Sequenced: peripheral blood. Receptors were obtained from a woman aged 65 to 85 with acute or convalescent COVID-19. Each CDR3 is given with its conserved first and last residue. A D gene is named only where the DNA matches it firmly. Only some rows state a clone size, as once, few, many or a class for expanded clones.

DNA: TGCGCCAGCAGCCAAGAAGGGACAGGGTTGATTCAGCCCCAGCATTTT
CDR3: CASSQEGTGLIQPQHF
J: TRBJ1-5
V: TRBV4-1
size: .
length: 16
D: TRBD1

DNA: TGTGCCAGCAGCAACAGGGTAGGGGAGCAGTTCTTC
CDR3: CASSNRVGEQFF
J: TRBJ2-1
V: TRBV7-9
size: few
length: 12
D: .

DNA: TGTGCCAGTAGTATAGATTCTAGCGGGAGCTCAACCTACGAGCAGTACTTC
CDR3: CASSIDSSGSSTYEQYF
J: TRBJ2-7
V: TRBV19
size: .
length: 17
D: TRBD2

DNA: TGCGCCAGCAGCGATCCATCTAGCGGGAATTTGAGAGAGACCCAGTACTTC
CDR3: CASSDPSSGNLRETQYF
J: TRBJ2-5
V: TRBV5-1
size: .
length: 17
D: TRBD2

DNA: TGTGCCTGGAGCGAAACGGCGGGTCCCCTCCACTTT
CDR3: CAWSETAGPLHF
J: TRBJ1-6
V: TRBV30
size: once
length: 12
D: .

DNA: TGTGCCAGCACTAGCGGCCAAAGCACAGATACGCAGTATTTT
CDR3: CASTSGQSTDTQYF
J: TRBJ2-3
V: TRBV6-5
size: .
length: 14
D: TRBD2

DNA: TGTGCCAGCAGCCAAGGGACTGCGAACACCGGGGAGCTGTTTTTT
CDR3: CASSQGTANTGELFF
J: TRBJ2-2
V: TRBV3-1/TRBV3-2
size: .
length: 15
D: .

DNA: TGTGCCAGCAGCTTAATCGCGGCGACAGGGGCGAACACCGGGGAGCTGTTTTTT
CDR3: CASSLIAATGANTGELFF
J: TRBJ2-2
V: TRBV13
size: .
length: 18
D: TRBD1

DNA: TGTGCCAGCACTAGCGGGAGAGGCATGGGGACCGGGGAGCTGTTTTTT
CDR3: CASTSGRGMGTGELFF
J: TRBJ2-2
V: TRBV6-6
size: once
length: 16
D: TRBD2

DNA: TGCGCCAGCAGCTTGGCCGTGACTAGCGGGAGGGCCCATGAGCAGTTCTTC
CDR3: CASSLAVTSGRAHEQFF
J: TRBJ2-1
V: TRBV5-1
size: .
length: 17
D: TRBD2

DNA: TGTGCCAGCAGCGTAGAGGCCGCGGGACAGCCCCAGCATTTT
CDR3: CASSVEAAGQPQHF
J: TRBJ1-5
V: TRBV9
size: .
length: 14
D: .

DNA: TGTGCCAGCAGCTTAGCTCTGACACAATCTATTTGGCCCCAGCATTTT
CDR3: CASSLALTQSIWPQHF
J: TRBJ1-5
V: TRBV7-2
size: once
length: 16
D: .

DNA: TGTGCCAGCAGCAAAGTTTCTTATGGCTACACCTTC
CDR3: CASSKVSYGYTF
J: TRBJ1-2
V: TRBV21-1
size: .
length: 12
D: .

DNA: TGTGCCTGGGGCATTGGACAGGGAATATCCTATGGCTACACCTTC
CDR3: CAWGIGQGISYGYTF
J: TRBJ1-2
V: TRBV30
size: .
length: 15
D: TRBD1

DNA: TGCGCCAGCAGCTTGACGACAGGGAACTATGGCTACACCTTC
CDR3: CASSLTTGNYGYTF
J: TRBJ1-2
V: TRBV5-1
size: .
length: 14
D: TRBD1

DNA: TGCGCCAGCAGCTTGGGTACAGGGGGAACGACTAATGAAAAACTGTTTTTT
CDR3: CASSLGTGGTTNEKLFF
J: TRBJ1-4
V: TRBV5-1
size: .
length: 17
D: TRBD1

DNA: TGTGCCAGCGGGACTAGCGGAAGCTACGAGCAGTACTTC
CDR3: CASGTSGSYEQYF
J: TRBJ2-7
V: TRBV6-5
size: .
length: 13
D: TRBD2

DNA: TGTGCCAGTAGCGTAACAGGCGTTTGGGGCAATCAGCCCCAGCATTTT
CDR3: CASSVTGVWGNQPQHF
J: TRBJ1-5
V: TRBV19
size: few
length: 16
D: .

DNA: TGTGCCAGCAGCGAATCGGACAGGGTGCGGACCACTGAAGCTTTCTTT
CDR3: CASSESDRVRTTEAFF
J: TRBJ1-1
V: TRBV2
size: .
length: 16
D: TRBD1

DNA: TGTGCTAGTGGTTTTGCTTGGGGGGGCGCGTTAACAGATACGCAGTATTTT
CDR3: CASGFAWGGALTDTQYF
J: TRBJ2-3
V: TRBV12-5
size: .
length: 17
D: .

DNA: TGTGCCAGCAGTGAAGGGCAGGGGGCTGGAAACACCATATATTTT
CDR3: CASSEGQGAGNTIYF
J: TRBJ1-3
V: TRBV2
size: .
length: 15
D: TRBD1

DNA: TGTGCCAGCAGTTTTAGGCGGGCAGGCGGCTACACCTTC
CDR3: CASSFRRAGGYTF
J: TRBJ1-2
V: TRBV27
size: .
length: 13
D: .

DNA: TGTGCCTGGAGTGTACGGATGCGGGAGACCCAGTACTTC
CDR3: CAWSVRMRETQYF
J: TRBJ2-5
V: TRBV30
size: .
length: 13
D: .

DNA: TGTGCCAGCAGCTCACAGGGGGCGCGCACTGAAGCTTTCTTT
CDR3: CASSSQGARTEAFF
J: TRBJ1-1
V: TRBV7-9
size: .
length: 14
D: TRBD1

DNA: TGTGCCACCAGTCAGGTCCCGAACACCGGGGAGCTGTTTTTT
CDR3: CATSQVPNTGELFF
J: TRBJ2-2
V: TRBV24-1
size: .
length: 14
D: .

DNA: TGTGCCAGCAGCCCCCCGGGCAGGGTAATGTCGAATACGCAGTATTTT
CDR3: CASSPPGRVMSNTQYF
J: TRBJ2-3
V: TRBV7-8
size: .
length: 16
D: .

DNA: TGCGCCAGCAAACTAGCGGGAGACACCGGGGAGCTGTTTTTT
CDR3: CASKLAGDTGELFF
J: TRBJ2-2
V: TRBV10-2
size: .
length: 14
D: TRBD2

DNA: TGTGCCTGGAATCTGGGGGCAGTTGGAGGAAACACCATATATTTT
CDR3: CAWNLGAVGGNTIYF
J: TRBJ1-3
V: TRBV30
size: .
length: 15
D: .

DNA: TGTGCCAGCAGGTTGACAGGGGGCGCGGGTGAAAAACTGTTTTTT
CDR3: CASRLTGGAGEKLFF
J: TRBJ1-4
V: TRBV27
size: .
length: 15
D: TRBD1

DNA: TGTGCCAGCTCACCACGGAACCTAGCGGGAGGGCCGGGGAGCACCGGGGAGCTGTTTTTT
CDR3: CASSPRNLAGGPGSTGELFF
J: TRBJ2-2
V: TRBV18
size: .
length: 20
D: TRBD2

DNA: TGTGCCAGCAGCTTAGGTGGGCGGGGGATTTTTGATGAGCAGTTCTTC
CDR3: CASSLGGRGIFDEQFF
J: TRBJ2-1
V: TRBV5-4
size: .
length: 16
D: TRBD2

DNA: TGTGCCAGCAGTATGGGACTAGCGGGATATCTAGAGACCCAGTACTTC
CDR3: CASSMGLAGYLETQYF
J: TRBJ2-5
V: TRBV5-5
size: .
length: 16
D: TRBD2

DNA: TGTGCCAGCAGCTTGGGACTAGCGTTTGGAGATGAGCAGTTCTTC
CDR3: CASSLGLAFGDEQFF
J: TRBJ2-1
V: TRBV7-3
size: once
length: 15
D: TRBD2

DNA: TGCAGCGTTGAGCTCGGGAGTCTAGATACGCAGTATTTT
CDR3: CSVELGSLDTQYF
J: TRBJ2-3
V: TRBV29-1
size: .
length: 13
D: .

DNA: TGCGCCAGCAGCTTCGCGGGGACAGACAACACCGGGGAGCTGTTTTTT
CDR3: CASSFAGTDNTGELFF
J: TRBJ2-2
V: TRBV5-1
size: once
length: 16
D: .

DNA: TGTGCCAGTCAGACAGGGCCCAATCAGCCCCAGCATTTT
CDR3: CASQTGPNQPQHF
J: TRBJ1-5
V: TRBV12-3/TRBV12-4
size: .
length: 13
D: TRBD1

DNA: TGTGCCAGCAGTGAACGGCCAGGGGGCCGTTACGAGCAGTACTTC
CDR3: CASSERPGGRYEQYF
J: TRBJ2-7
V: TRBV2
size: .
length: 15
D: TRBD1

DNA: TGCGCCAGCAGCTTAATTACTAGCGGGAGTACCGGGGAGCTGTTTTTT
CDR3: CASSLITSGSTGELFF
J: TRBJ2-2
V: TRBV5-1
size: .
length: 16
D: TRBD2

DNA: TGTGCCAGCAGCTCCCGGCTAGCGGTGAATGAGCAGTTCTTC
CDR3: CASSSRLAVNEQFF
J: TRBJ2-1
V: TRBV5-4
size: .
length: 14
D: TRBD2

DNA: TGTGCCAGCACCCCGACAGGGGGAGAGACCCAGTACTTC
CDR3: CASTPTGGETQYF
J: TRBJ2-5
V: TRBV11-2
size: .
length: 13
D: TRBD1

DNA: TGTGCCAGCTCCCGACAGGGGAATCAGCCCCAGCATTTT
CDR3: CASSRQGNQPQHF
J: TRBJ1-5
V: TRBV18
size: .
length: 13
D: TRBD1

DNA: TGTGCCAGCTCACCTATTCAGGACAATACTGGGGAGCTGTTTTTT
CDR3: CASSPIQDNTGELFF
J: TRBJ2-2
V: TRBV18
size: .
length: 15
D: .

DNA: TGCGCCAGCAGCCAGCCGGGACAGGGGGCGGGTGAGCAGTTCTTC
CDR3: CASSQPGQGAGEQFF
J: TRBJ2-1
V: TRBV4-1
size: .
length: 15
D: TRBD1

DNA: TGTGCCAGCATGGGGGGCAATGAGCAGTTCTTC
CDR3: CASMGGNEQFF
J: TRBJ2-1
V: TRBV6-5
size: .
length: 11
D: .